Presented here are 25 T cell receptor beta chains from one specimen sequenced in a study of early T cells in non-severe SARS-CoV-2 infection. From the 5' RACE reads, TCRdb called clonotypes with MiXCR, one entry per CDR3 protein. The sample records 70,000 or so distinct CDR3 sequences, 10% being singletons. Sequences were derived from whole blood, sampled at baseline. The receptors derive from an adult who was a healthcare worker with PCR-confirmed SARS-CoV-2 infection or an uninfected control (not recorded which).

This clonotype was counted only a few times. The genes are TRBV11-2 and TRBJ2-1, with TRBD2 matching 8 bases. The CDR3 contains 18 residues. V shed 5 bases, J shed 5 bases, and the junction held 17 bases outside the gene matches. CDR1 is SGHAT and CDR2 is FQNNGV in the germline V gene. The CDR3: CASSLLRGGRRWNNEQFF. The CDR3 region has the DNA TGTGCCAGCAGCCTCCTCCGGGGGGGGCGCCGGTGGAACAATGAGCAGTTCTTC. Looking up the rest from reference TRBV11-2 and TRBJ2-1 gives the full variable domain: EAGVAQSPRYKIIEKRQSVAFWCNPISGHATLYWYQQILGQGPKLLIQFQNNGVVDDSQLPKDRFSAERLKGVDSTLKIQPAKLEDSAVYLCASSLLRGGRRWNNEQFFGPGTRLTVL.

This clonotype was detected only a few times. The chain employs TRBV6-5 and TRBJ2-3; 7 bases agree with TRBD1. V lost 7 bases and J lost 3; bases outside the gene matches: 4. Germline V CDR1 and CDR2: MNHEY, SVGAGI. CDR3 size: 13 residues. As DNA, the CDR3 is TGTGCCAGCAAGAGACAGGGAACAGATACGCAGTATTTT. Protein sequence: CASKRQGTDTQYF.

This clonotype was seen repeatedly, ten times or more. The rearrangement links TRBV5-1 to TRBJ2-1; perhaps TRBD1 as D (6 bases). This CDR3 has 15 amino acids. V lost 4 bases and J 0 bases, leaving 11 bases between the germline ends. Germline assignment: CDR1 SGHRS and CDR2 YFSETQ. CDR3 sequence reads: CASSRTDISYNEQFF. CDR3 nucleotides: TGCGCCAGCAGCCGGACAGACATCTCCTACAATGAGCAGTTCTTC.

This clonotype was picked up a small number of times. The chain couples TRBV5-1 to TRBJ2-5, with 12 positions matching TRBD1. Germline V gene data show CDR1 as SGHRS and CDR2 as YFSETQ. The CDR3 runs 14 residues. With 4 bases clipped from V and 5 bases from J, the junction kept 3 bases outside the gene matches. The DNA for the CDR3 is TGCGCCAGCAGCCTGGGACAGGGGGCGGAGACCCAGTACTTC. Its protein is CASSLGQGAETQYF. The variable domain in full, completed from reference TRBV5-1 and TRBJ2-5, reads KAGVTQTPRYLIKTRGQQVTLSCSPISGHRSVSWYQQTPGQGLQFLFEYFSETQRNKGNFPGRFSGRQFSNSRSEMNVSTLELGDSALYLCASSLGQGAETQYFGPGTRLLVL.

V and J are TRBV4-3 and TRBJ2-5, with D possibly TRBD2 on 5 matching bases. With 4 bases removed from V and 1 base from J, the gap between germline ends came to 22 bases. Germline V lookup: CDR1 LGHNA, CDR2 YSLEER. This CDR3 spans 18 amino acids. CDR3: CASSPTALDSGIQETQYF. CDR3 DNA: TGCGCCAGCAGCCCAACGGCGTTGGATTCCGGGATCCAAGAGACCCAGTACTTC.

This clonotype was recorded many times. The rearrangement uses TRBV20-1 and TRBJ2-5, with D tentatively TRBD2 (6 bases). Germline CDR1 and CDR2: DFQATT and SNEGSKA (reference sequence). The CDR3 is 14 amino acids. Trimming shortened V by 0 bases and J by 7 bases, and 15 bases separated the two germline ends. The CDR3 nucleotides are TGCAGTGCTAGAGATCTGGACAAGGGAGGGACCCAGTACTTC. Encoded protein: CSARDLDKGGTQYF.

This clonotype was found a few times. The rearrangement links TRBV5-1 to TRBJ1-3; 11 bases are shared with TRBD1. V lost 4 bases, J lost 3 bases, and 6 bases stayed unmatched. The CDR3 sequence is 16 residues long. Germline V lookup: CDR1 SGHRS, CDR2 YFSETQ. The CDR3 here is CASSDGQGAVGNTIYF. DNA of the CDR3: TGCGCCAGCAGCGATGGACAGGGGGCCGTTGGAAACACCATATATTTT.

This clonotype was counted ten times or more. The chain joins TRBV5-5 to TRBJ2-1, with TRBD2 matching 9 bases. This CDR3 is 17 amino acids long. The germline gives CDR1 SGHKS, CDR2 YYEKEE (reference sequence). Trimming cost V 4 bases and J 6 bases; bases outside gene matches: 14. In DNA form, the CDR3 reads TGTGCCAGCAGCCAAGGGGTCCCGGGACTAGCTGCCAATGAGCAGTTCTTC. It specifies CASSQGVPGLAANEQFF.

This clonotype has a count of ten or more. This sequence joins TRBV29-1 and TRBJ1-1; D is unresolved. CDR3 length: 13 amino acids. CDR1 and CDR2 from the germline V gene are SQVTM and ANQGSEA. The V end lost 6 bases, the J end lost 0 bases, and 11 bases lay between the germline ends. The CDR3 reads CSVETRLNTEAFF. The CDR3 DNA reads TGCAGCGTCGAGACGAGACTGAACACTGAAGCTTTCTTT.

The chain joins TRBV5-6 to TRBJ1-2; D is uncertain. Germline V CDR1 and CDR2: SGHDT, YYEEEE. The V and J ends lost 4 bases and 7 bases respectively, with 11 bases between them. The CDR3 has 12 amino acids. Here the CDR3 DNA reads TGTGCCAGCAGCCCAGCTGGCGCTGGCTACACCTTC. Translation gives CASSPAGAGYTF.

This clonotype was seen a few times. J is TRBJ1-6 and V is TRBV5-1; 7 nucleotides agree with TRBD1. This CDR3 is 16 amino acids long. The germline CDR1 and CDR2 sequences are SGHRS and YFSETQ. Germline trimming cut 0 bases from V and 0 bases from J; bases unmatched to any gene: 0. The CDR3 nucleotides are TGCGCCAGCAGCTTGGGGACAGGCTCCTATAATTCACCCCTCCACTTT. Residues: CASSLGTGSYNSPLHF.

J is TRBJ2-3 and V is TRBV5-1; 10 bases match TRBD2. The CDR3 is 16 amino acids. CDR1 is SGHRS, CDR2 YFSETQ, per germline. Trimming removed 0 bases from V and 5 bases from J; junction bases left unmatched: 6. CDR3 bases: TGCGCCAGCAGCTTGGGGACTAGCGGAATTCAAGATACGCAGTATTTT. Amino acids: CASSLGTSGIQDTQYF.

The chain links TRBV27 to TRBJ2-3; TRBD1 aligns across 10 bases. Trimming removed 5 bases from V and 0 bases from J; junction bases left unmatched: 2. The CDR3 extends over 15 amino acids. Germline loops: CDR1 MNHEY, CDR2 SMNVEV (reference sequence). The CDR3 here is CASSAGQGSTDTQYF. The CDR3 DNA follows: TGTGCCAGCAGTGCGGGACAGGGGAGCACAGATACGCAGTATTTT.

There are a few counts of this clonotype. V is TRBV12-3 or TRBV12-4 and J is TRBJ1-6; D is unresolved. The CDR3 sequence is 16 residues long. V was pared by 5 bases and J by 7 bases, with 18 bases between. CDR3 coding DNA: TGTGCCAGCAGTCCTATGGGGAGGGTACAAAATTCACCCCTCCACTTT. The encoded protein is CASSPMGRVQNSPLHF.

V gene TRBV9 combines with J gene TRBJ2-7; 11 bases are a match to TRBD2. CDR3 size: 16 residues. Germline V CDR1 and CDR2: SGDLS, YYNGEE. Trimming removed 4 bases from V and 4 bases from J; junction bases left unmatched: 10. The CDR3 nucleotides read TGTGCCAGCAGCCCGGGACTAGCGGCCACAGGATACGAGCAGTACTTC. It translates to CASSPGLAATGYEQYF.

This chain uses TRBV30 with TRBJ1-3; no definite D call. V was pared by 4 bases and J by 15 bases, with 22 bases between. The CDR3 loop spans 13 amino acids. Germline V gives CDR1 GTSNPN, CDR2 SVGIG (reference sequence). This chain's CDR3 is CAWTPGSFASGYF. The CDR3 DNA follows: TGTGCCTGGACTCCTGGGTCCTTTGCTAGTGGATATTTT. Together with reference TRBV30 and TRBJ1-3, the CDR3 gives the full variable domain: SQTIHQWPATLVQPVGSPLSLECTVEGTSNPNLYWYRQAAGRGLQLLFYSVGIGQISSEVPQNLSASRPQDRQFILSSKKLLLSDSGFYLCAWTPGSFASGYFGEGSWLTVV.

J is TRBJ2-7 and V is TRBV25-1, with a weak D call TRBD1 (6 bases). The CDR3 is made up of 15 amino acids. Per the germline V gene, CDR1 is MGHDK and CDR2 is SYGVNS. Deletions cut 4 bases from V and 2 bases from J, with 15 bases between. The CDR3 loop reads CASSGFRGPPYEQYF. The CDR3 coding sequence is TGTGCCAGCAGTGGCTTCAGGGGCCCTCCCTACGAGCAGTACTTC.

This chain uses TRBV10-3 with TRBJ2-5, with 12 positions matching TRBD1. CDR3 length: 15 residues. Germline loops: CDR1 ENHRY, CDR2 SYGVKD. Germline trimming cut 7 bases from V and 2 bases from J; bases unmatched to any gene: 5. In DNA, the CDR3 is TGTGCCATCACCAGGGACAGGGGGCGTCAAGAGACCCAGTACTTC. Translating it yields CAITRDRGRQETQYF.

This clonotype was observed many times. V usage is TRBV11-2 and J usage is TRBJ1-3; D possibly corresponds to TRBD1 (5 bases). V was shortened by 5 bases and J by 4 bases, with 15 bases between the two germline ends. Germline assignment: CDR1 SGHAT and CDR2 FQNNGV. This CDR3 has 15 amino acids. The CDR3 spells CASSPRSQGGNTIYF. The CDR3 region has the DNA TGTGCCAGCAGCCCACGTTCGCAGGGCGGAAACACCATATATTTT.

This clonotype showed up just a few times. The junction departs from germline at one end; a sequencing error may be responsible. J is TRBJ2-7 and V is TRBV5-1; the D call may be TRBD1 or TRBD2 (5 bases each). Germline V gene lookup returns CDR1 SGHRS and CDR2 YFSETQ. The CDR3 has 14 amino acids. The CDR3 region is CASCPGRQSSEQYF. CDR3 in DNA: TGCGCCAGCTGCCCGGGACGCCAGTCCTCCGAGCAGTACTTC.

In its sample, this clonotype was seen a few times. V is TRBV6-2 or TRBV6-3 and J is TRBJ2-3; D is unclear. CDR3 length equals 10 residues. Germline values: CDR1 MNHEY, CDR2 SVGEGT. The V end was cut by 8 bases, the J end by 8 bases, with 8 bases between. The CDR3 protein is CASGLGTQYF. The CDR3 DNA reads as TGTGCCAGCGGTCTGGGTACGCAGTATTTT.

This sequence joins TRBV5-1 and TRBJ2-7, with D possibly TRBD2 on 7 matching bases. The germline V gene encodes CDR1 SGHRS and CDR2 YFSETQ. Trimming left V 3 bases short and J 5 bases short, with 18 bases between. The CDR3 loop spans 15 amino acids. As DNA, the CDR3 is TGCGCCAGCAGCTCGGGGAGGGAGTCAGGGGACGAGCAGTACTTC. Its translation is CASSSGRESGDEQYF.

The chain uses TRBV29-1 and TRBJ2-1; D may correspond to TRBD1 or TRBD2 (5 bases each). V was trimmed by 0 bases and J by 7 bases, leaving 7 bases between them. Germline CDR1 and CDR2: SQVTM and ANQGSEA. This CDR3 region has 12 residues. For the CDR3, the DNA is TGCAGCGTTGAAGATTGGGGGAATGAGCAGTTCTTC. This codes for CSVEDWGNEQFF.

This clonotype showed up many times. The rearrangement joins TRBV7-2 to TRBJ1-5; maybe TRBD1 (6 bases). The germline gives CDR1 SGHTA, CDR2 FQGNSA. This CDR3 contains 15 residues. V was pared by 5 bases and J by 7 bases, with 18 bases between. CDR3 sequence reads: CASSQNQGFGQPQHF. The CDR3 DNA follows: TGTGCCAGCAGCCAAAATCAGGGGTTTGGGCAGCCCCAGCATTTT.

This clonotype was detected a few times. The rearrangement joins TRBV20-1 to TRBJ2-7; 9 nucleotides match TRBD1. Looked up from germline, CDR1 is DFQATT and CDR2 is SNEGSKA (reference sequence). The CDR3 has 13 residues. Germline trimming cut 3 bases from V and 6 bases from J; bases unmatched to any gene: 6. The CDR3 DNA sequence: TGCAGTGCTAGTGTACAGGGGGCCGGCGAGCAGTACTTC. Its protein product is CSASVQGAGEQYF.